The following is a T cell receptor beta chain sequence with its context. No antigen is known for it. Unmatched junction bases numbered 13, after V lost 1 base and J lost 7 bases. Germline values: CDR1 SGHTA, CDR2 FQGNSA. This CDR3 spans 16 amino acids. This sample was taken from a study of long-term antiretroviral therapy in people with HIV. Study results and limitations: Pre-ART clonal expansions dominated every time point's repertoire.

Runs used v3.0 of the immunoSEQ assay and were done at survey level. This table comes from immunoSEQ multiplex PCR, and its TCRdb copy is limited to in-frame clones, with some not included. The sample contains around 30,000 clones, over 90% of which appear only once. Specimen: unsorted PBMCs, collected 6.2 years after starting antiretroviral therapy. This sequence joins TRBV7-2 and TRBJ2-7; TRBD2 agrees at 7 bases. This sequence was found in a man aged 35 to 55 with HIV. The CDR3 sequence: CASSLDWGGVLGEQYF. The DNA for the CDR3 is TGTGCCAGCAGCTTAGACTGGGGGGGGGTGCTGGGTGAGCAGTACTTC. The variable domain in full, completed from reference TRBV7-2 and TRBJ2-7, reads GAGVSQSPSNKVTEKGKDVELRCDPISGHTALYWYRQSLGQGLEFLIYFQGNSAPDKSGLPSDRFSAERTGGSVSTLTIQRTQQEDSAVYLCASSLDWGGVLGEQYFGPGTRLTVT.